A selection of T cell receptor beta chains follows, all from one sample in a study of PD-L1 blockade in urothelial cancer. Generated by immunoSEQ multiplex PCR, the TCRdb table keeps only in-frame clones and is missing some. Here the sample spans tens of thousands of clones, roughly 79% being singletons. This sample comprised PBMCs, obtained around atezolizumab (anti-PD-L1) treatment. Receptors originate from a man between 65 and 80 years old with urothelial cancer. The CDR3 runs from the conserved cysteine through the conserved F or W. D genes are given only for firm matches. Clone size is given for some rows only: seen once, a few or many times, or a class if the clone is expanded.

j_gene	v_gene	abundance	d_gene	CDR3aa	CDR3nt
TRBJ1-5	TRBV6-4	NA	NA	CASSESGGAGQPQHF	TGTGCCAGCAGTGAAAGCGGGGGGGCAGGTCAGCCCCAGCATTTT
TRBJ1-1	TRBV29-1	NA	NA	CSSGDRGEAFF	TGCAGCTCCGGGGATCGGGGTGAAGCTTTCTTT
TRBJ1-2	TRBV5-1	NA	TRBD1	CASSVEGADGGYTF	TGCGCCAGCAGCGTAGAGGGGGCGGATGGTGGCTACACCTTC
TRBJ1-1	TRBV18	NA	NA	CASSPSRENTEAFF	TGTGCCAGCTCACCATCCCGGGAGAACACTGAAGCTTTCTTT
TRBJ1-2	TRBV5-1	many	TRBD1	CASSFDGTGGRKDGYTF	TGCGCCAGCAGTTTTGACGGGACAGGGGGAAGAAAGGATGGCTACACCTTC
TRBJ1-1	TRBV25-1	NA	TRBD1	CASSEYGQGNVNTEAFF	TGTGCCAGCAGTGAATATGGACAGGGTAACGTGAACACTGAAGCTTTCTTT
TRBJ2-2	TRBV6-1	NA	TRBD1	CASSGGTGENTGELFF	TGTGCCAGCAGTGGGGGGACAGGGGAGAACACCGGGGAGCTGTTTTTT
TRBJ1-2	TRBV5-4	NA	NA	CASSSGGRDYGYTF	TGTGCCAGCAGCTCGGGGGGGAGGGATTATGGCTACACCTTC
TRBJ2-2	TRBV6-5	NA	NA	CASSLVTNTGELFF	TGTGCCAGCAGTCTAGTAACGAACACCGGGGAGCTGTTTTTT
TRBJ2-2	TRBV6-1	few	TRBD2	CASSAYGAGGGELFF	TGTGCCAGCAGTGCCTACGGAGCGGGAGGTGGGGAGCTGTTTTTT
TRBJ1-2	TRBV25-1	NA	NA	CASSEGVGQVHYGYTF	TGTGCCAGCAGTGAAGGAGTGGGGCAGGTTCACTATGGCTACACCTTC
TRBJ1-1	TRBV5-4	NA	TRBD1	CASSWGQGLTEAFF	TGTGCCAGCAGCTGGGGACAGGGATTGACTGAAGCTTTCTTT
TRBJ2-3	TRBV5-1	NA	TRBD2	CASSGGLAGSDTQYF	TGCGCCAGCAGCGGGGGACTAGCGGGATCAGATACGCAGTATTTT
TRBJ1-1	TRBV6-5	NA	NA	CASNNPLAFF	TGTGCCAGCAACAACCCCCTAGCTTTCTTT
TRBJ2-7	TRBV7-2	NA	TRBD2	CASSLTIAGGPYEQYF	TGTGCCAGCAGCTTGACTATAGCGGGAGGTCCTTACGAGCAGTACTTC
TRBJ2-6	TRBV5-1	NA	TRBD1	CASSTSGTGPGANVLTF	TGCGCCAGCAGCACATCCGGGACAGGGCCCGGGGCCAACGTCCTGACTTTC
TRBJ2-5	TRBV19	NA	NA	CASSSRDPPGGETQYF	TGTGCCAGTAGTTCCCGTGACCCCCCAGGTGGAGAGACCCAGTACTTC
TRBJ1-1	TRBV19	NA	NA	CASSILLVRVNTEAFF	TGTGCCAGTAGTATTCTCCTGGTCAGGGTTAACACTGAAGCTTTCTTT
TRBJ2-7	TRBV6-5	NA	NA	CASKPLRGEQYF	TGTGCCTCCAAACCTCTCCGGGGGGAGCAGTACTTC
TRBJ2-7	TRBV10-3	few	TRBD2	CAISPIGRGEQYF	TGTGCCATCAGCCCCATAGGGAGGGGCGAGCAGTACTTC
TRBJ2-3	TRBV5-1	NA	NA	CASSLGQNTDTQYF	TGCGCCAGCAGCTTGGGACAGAACACAGATACGCAGTATTTT
TRBJ2-1	TRBV10-3	NA	TRBD2	CAISPPGLALNEQFF	TGTGCCATCAGCCCCCCGGGACTAGCGTTAAATGAGCAGTTCTTC
TRBJ1-1	TRBV6-6	NA	TRBD1	CASSYGTGGASTEAFF	TGTGCCAGCAGTTACGGGACAGGGGGCGCGTCCACTGAAGCTTTCTTT
TRBJ2-1	TRBV27	NA	TRBD2	CASMGLAGGDEQFF	TGTGCCAGCATGGGTCTAGCGGGGGGCGATGAGCAGTTCTTC
TRBJ2-4	TRBV6-6	once	NA	CASSDSLAKNIQYF	TGTGCCAGCAGCGACTCGCTAGCCAAAAACATTCAGTACTTC
TRBJ2-1	TRBV2	NA	TRBD2	CASSGSLAGVNNEQFF	TGTGCCAGCAGTGGGTCACTAGCGGGAGTTAACAATGAGCAGTTCTTC
TRBJ2-1	TRBV7-2	NA	NA	CASSPGDSYNEQFF	TGTGCCAGCAGCCCGGGAGACTCCTACAATGAGCAGTTCTTC
TRBJ2-6	TRBV4-3	NA	NA	CASSQNYRGANVLTF	TGCGCCAGCAGCCAAAATTACAGGGGGGCCAACGTCCTGACTTTC
TRBJ2-7	TRBV5-8	NA	NA	CASSSAPGGSYEQYF	TGTGCCAGCAGCTCAGCCCCAGGAGGCTCCTACGAGCAGTACTTC
TRBJ2-7	TRBV7-9	NA	NA	CASSLDEGSYEQYF	TGTGCCAGCAGCTTAGATGAGGGCTCCTACGAGCAGTACTTC
TRBJ1-6	TRBV19	NA	TRBD1	CASTDRESYNSPLHF	TGTGCCAGTACGGACAGGGAATCGTATAATTCACCCCTCCACTTT
TRBJ2-7	TRBV21-1	NA	NA	CASSTEPLAGGTIIYEQYF	TGTGCCAGCAGCACAGAACCTTTAGCGGGAGGGACTATCATATACGAGCAGTACTTC
TRBJ2-7	TRBV5-1	NA	NA	CASSSPTQDEQYF	TGCGCCAGCAGCTCGCCGACCCAGGACGAGCAGTACTTC
TRBJ1-6	TRBV27	few	NA	CASSSSSYNSPLHF	TGTGCCAGCAGTTCGAGCTCCTATAATTCACCCCTCCACTTT
TRBJ1-4	TRBV5-4	NA	NA	CASSLAPGSNEKLFF	TGTGCCAGCAGCTTGGCCCCGGGGTCTAATGAAAAACTGTTTTTT
TRBJ2-5	TRBV7-9	NA	NA	CASSRLDSQETQYF	TGTGCCAGCAGCCGCCTGGACAGCCAAGAGACCCAGTACTTC
TRBJ1-5	TRBV7-8	NA	NA	CASSLDANQPQHF	TGTGCCAGCAGCTTAGACGCGAATCAGCCCCAGCATTTT